What follows are 18 T cell receptor beta chains derived from one specimen sequenced in a study of graft-versus-host responses after intestinal transplantation. Generated by immunoSEQ multiplex PCR, the TCRdb table keeps only in-frame clones and is missing some. The top ten hold 3% to 4% of the sample, which has about 15,000 clones, just under 30% seen once. The sequences come from alloreactive CD4+ T cells from a mixed lymphocyte reaction culture, collected before intestinal transplant. Stated subset: CFSE-low proliferating T cells sorted from roughly 6-day pre-transplant mixed lymphocyte reaction (GvH or HvG direction). The receptor source for this set is a human patient who received an intestinal transplant.

V usage is TRBV11-2 and J usage is TRBJ1-3; D remains ambiguous. The CDR3 is made up of 11 amino acids. CDR1 is SGHAT, CDR2 FQNNGV, per germline. Trimming took 1 base from V and 8 from J, leaving 3 bases between them. DNA of the CDR3: TGTGCCAGCAGCTTAGCGTACACCATATATTTT. Protein: CASSLAYTIYF.

This clone was counted only a few times. V is TRBV28 and J is TRBJ1-4; no firm D call. Germline V gives CDR1 MDHEN, CDR2 SYDVKM. The CDR3 contains 14 residues. Trimming took off 6 bases at V and 4 bases at J, with 12 bases between the two ends. CDR3 sequence: CASRTLGGNEKLFF. The CDR3, as DNA: TGTGCCAGCAGGACCCTGGGAGGTAATGAAAAACTGTTTTTT.

A few counts support this clone. This chain joins TRBV28 and TRBJ2-5, with TRBD1 as a possible D gene (6 bases). V was cut by 4 bases and J by 4 bases, with 16 bases left in between. The CDR3 is made up of 15 amino acids. CDR1 MDHEN and CDR2 SYDVKM come from the germline V gene. CDR3 in amino acids: CASSYSETGRETQYF. The CDR3 DNA reads TGTGCCAGCAGTTACTCCGAGACAGGTCGAGAGACCCAGTACTTC.

In the case of this clone: Other DNA sequences in this sample translate to the same CDR3. The gene calls are TRBV4-1 and TRBJ1-3; no clear D gene. The V end lost 1 base, the J end lost 1 base, and 5 bases lay between the germline ends. The germline gives CDR1 MGHRA, CDR2 YSYEKL. The CDR3 is 14 amino acids. CDR3 sequence reads: CASSQVTSGNTIYF. As DNA, the CDR3 is TGCGCCAGCAGCCAAGTTACTTCTGGAAACACCATATATTTT.

This clone showed up just a few times. The V gene is TRBV5-4, the J gene TRBJ2-7, with a possible D match to TRBD1 (6 bases). The CDR3 loop spans 15 amino acids. Trimming removed 3 bases from V and 2 bases from J, with 15 bases in between. CDR1 SGHNT and CDR2 YYREEE come from the germline V gene (reference sequence). The CDR3 DNA is TGTGCCAGCAGCTCCACAGGGATTTCGGCCTACGAGCAGTACTTC. Translation gives CASSSTGISAYEQYF.

V usage is TRBV27 and J usage is TRBJ1-2; TRBD1 matches at 9 bases. CDR3 length equals 16 residues. Germline loops: CDR1 MNHEY, CDR2 SMNVEV (reference sequence). The J segment lost 4 bases and the V segment lost 2 bases, leaving 8 bases of the junction unmatched. CDR3 loop: CASSLNNRGRGYGYTF. The CDR3 region has the DNA TGTGCCAGCAGTTTAAATAACAGGGGGCGGGGCTATGGCTACACCTTC.

The rearrangement joins TRBV2 to TRBJ2-3; 7 bases agree with TRBD2. This CDR3 is built from 14 residues. Germline V lookup: CDR1 SNHLY, CDR2 FYNNEI. With V trimmed by 10 bases and J by 6 bases, 13 bases remained unmatched. CDR3: CATSLAGVGDTQYF. Written as DNA, the CDR3 is TGTGCCACTTCCCTGGCGGGAGTGGGGGATACGCAGTATTTT.

The rearrangement joins TRBV7-8 to TRBJ2-7, with no clear D. The germline CDR1 and CDR2 sequences are SGHVS and FQNEAQ. The V end lost 1 base, the J end lost 6 bases, and 10 bases lay between the germline ends. The length of the CDR3 is 13 residues. CDR3 loop: CASSLGFNGEQYF. The CDR3 region has the DNA TGTGCCAGCAGCTTAGGGTTTAACGGCGAGCAGTACTTC.

CDR3 nucleotides: TGTGCCTGGAGCAGACGGACCAACTATGGCTACACCTTC. This encodes CAWSRRTNYGYTF. The V call is TRBV30, the J call TRBJ1-2; D gene ambiguous. Deletions cut 3 bases from V and 2 bases from J, with 10 bases between. The CDR3 contains 13 residues. Germline V gene data show CDR1 as GTSNPN and CDR2 as SVGIG (reference sequence).

This clone was seen more than once but under ten times. The chain employs TRBV5-3 and TRBJ2-7; D gene unclear. TRBV5-3 is recorded as an ORF, its role being uncertain. V gave up 2 bases and J gave up 1 base, with 19 bases separating them. The CDR3 loop spans 17 amino acids. The CDR3 sequence: CARSFFPPVAESYEQYF. CDR3 coding DNA: TGTGCCAGAAGCTTCTTCCCACCCGTGGCGGAGTCCTACGAGCAGTACTTC.

The chain couples TRBV6-5 to TRBJ1-5; no reliable D call. Germline-derived CDR1 and CDR2 are MNHEY and SVGAGI. Trimming took 7 bases from V and 7 from J, leaving 11 bases between them. There are 12 residues in the CDR3. The CDR3 is CASTQAGQPQHF. Written as DNA, the CDR3 is TGTGCCAGCACCCAAGCGGGGCAGCCCCAGCATTTT.

The V gene is TRBV28, the J gene TRBJ1-5; 7 bases line up with TRBD1. Germline V gene data show CDR1 as MDHEN and CDR2 as SYDVKM. The V gene end was trimmed by 3 bases and the J gene end by 0 bases; junction bases not matched to a gene: 5. This CDR3 is 16 amino acids long. The CDR3 nucleotides read TGTGCCAGCAGTTTGACAGGGTTCTATAGCAATCAGCCCCAGCATTTT. Protein: CASSLTGFYSNQPQHF.

Points on this clone: The junction differs from germline at one of its ends, possibly a read error. The same CDR3 is also encoded by other DNA sequences in this sample. The chain uses TRBV4-1 and TRBJ2-3; no clear D gene. The CDR3 extends over 16 amino acids. From germline, CDR1 is MGHRA and CDR2 YSYEKL. CDR3 sequence reads: CASSQGRGPSTDTQYF. The CDR3 region has the DNA TGCGCCAGCAGCCAAGGGCGTGGACCAAGCACAGATACGCAGTACTTT.

The chain uses TRBV7-9 and TRBJ2-1; 8 bases are a match to TRBD2. The germline V gene has CDR1 SEHNR and CDR2 FQNEAQ (reference sequence). V lost 6 bases and J lost 7; bases outside the gene matches: 5. The CDR3 runs 13 residues. This chain's CDR3 is CASSQSGSNEQFF. The CDR3 coding sequence is TGTGCCAGCAGTCAAAGCGGGAGTAATGAGCAGTTCTTC.

This clone has just a few counts. The chain employs TRBV11-2 and TRBJ1-1, with D possibly TRBD1 on 5 matching bases. Germline CDR1 reads SGHAT; CDR2 reads FQNNGV. The CDR3 contains 14 residues. The V gene lost 5 bases and the J gene lost 1 base, with 11 bases spanning the gap. The CDR3 loop is CASSLLRGNTEAFF. Written as DNA, the CDR3 is TGTGCCAGCAGCCTATTAAGGGGGAACACTGAAGCTTTCTTT.

The chain couples TRBV18 to TRBJ2-3; D may be TRBD2 (5 bases). The CDR3 runs 16 residues. Germline-derived CDR1 and CDR2 are KGHSH and LQKENI. V was pared by 0 bases and J by 0 bases, with 10 bases between. The CDR3 loop reads CASSPPERPSTDTQYF. The DNA of the CDR3 is TGTGCCAGCTCACCACCGGAGCGGCCAAGCACAGATACGCAGTATTTT. Combining the CDR3 with reference TRBV18 and TRBJ2-3 gives the whole variable domain NAGVMQNPRHLVRRRGQEARLRCSPMKGHSHVYWYRQLPEEGLKFMVYLQKENIIDESGMPKERFSAEFPKEGPSILRIQQVVRGDSAAYFCASSPPERPSTDTQYFGPGTRLTVL.

The rearrangement uses TRBV2 and TRBJ1-6, with a weak D call TRBD1 (5 bases). Trimming removed 4 bases at V and 9 bases at J, with 16 bases between. The CDR3 extends over 15 amino acids. Germline V gene sequence: CDR1 SNHLY, CDR2 FYNNEI. The CDR3 sequence: CASSVYSPRGSPLHF. The CDR3 DNA reads TGTGCCAGCAGTGTTTACAGTCCTAGGGGTTCACCCCTCCACTTT.

This clone was counted only a few times. V and J are TRBV27 and TRBJ2-1; 9 nucleotides line up with TRBD2. Germline V gene sequence: CDR1 MNHEY, CDR2 SMNVEV (reference sequence). There are 17 residues in the CDR3. V trimming: 4 bases; J trimming: 7 bases; junction bases outside the gene matches: 14. The CDR3 is CASSSLGSGRSRNEQFF. As DNA, the CDR3 is TGTGCCAGCAGTTCCCTGGGTAGCGGGAGATCTCGGAATGAGCAGTTCTTC.